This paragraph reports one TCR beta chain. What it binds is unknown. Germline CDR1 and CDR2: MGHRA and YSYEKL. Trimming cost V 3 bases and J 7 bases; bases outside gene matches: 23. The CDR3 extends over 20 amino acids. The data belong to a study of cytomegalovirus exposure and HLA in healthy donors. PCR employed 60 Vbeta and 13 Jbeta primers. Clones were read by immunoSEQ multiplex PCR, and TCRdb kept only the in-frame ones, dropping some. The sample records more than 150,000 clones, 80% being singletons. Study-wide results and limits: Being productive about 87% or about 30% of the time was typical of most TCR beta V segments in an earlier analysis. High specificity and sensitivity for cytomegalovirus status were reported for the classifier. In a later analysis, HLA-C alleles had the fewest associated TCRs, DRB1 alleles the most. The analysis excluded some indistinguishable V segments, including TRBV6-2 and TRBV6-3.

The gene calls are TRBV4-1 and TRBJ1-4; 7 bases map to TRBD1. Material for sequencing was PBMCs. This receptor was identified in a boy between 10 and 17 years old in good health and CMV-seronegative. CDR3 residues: CASSQPPGTARRGKGEKLFF. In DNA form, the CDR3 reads TGCGCCAGCAGCCAGCCCCCTGGGACAGCCCGGCGGGGAAAGGGTGAAAAACTGTTTTTT.